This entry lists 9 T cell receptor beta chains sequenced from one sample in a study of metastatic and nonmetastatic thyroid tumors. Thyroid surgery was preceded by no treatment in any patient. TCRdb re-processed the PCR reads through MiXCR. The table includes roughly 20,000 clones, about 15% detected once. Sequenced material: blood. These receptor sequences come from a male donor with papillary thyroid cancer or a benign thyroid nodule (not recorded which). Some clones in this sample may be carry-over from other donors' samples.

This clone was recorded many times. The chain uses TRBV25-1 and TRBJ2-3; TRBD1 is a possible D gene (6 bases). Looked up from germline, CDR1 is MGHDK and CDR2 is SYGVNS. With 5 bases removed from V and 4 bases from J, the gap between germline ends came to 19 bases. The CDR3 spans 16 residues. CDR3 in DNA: TGTGCCAGCAGTCAAGCTCTCAGGGGAAGTGCAGATACGCAGTATTTT. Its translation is CASSQALRGSADTQYF.

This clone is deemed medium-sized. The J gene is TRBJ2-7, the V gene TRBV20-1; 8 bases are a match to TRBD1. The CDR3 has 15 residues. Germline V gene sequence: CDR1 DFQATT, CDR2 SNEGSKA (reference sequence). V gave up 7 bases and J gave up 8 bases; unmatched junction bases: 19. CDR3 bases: TGCAGTGGGGAATTAGCGGACAGGGACTTTGGGAAGCAGTACTTC. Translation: CSGELADRDFGKQYF.

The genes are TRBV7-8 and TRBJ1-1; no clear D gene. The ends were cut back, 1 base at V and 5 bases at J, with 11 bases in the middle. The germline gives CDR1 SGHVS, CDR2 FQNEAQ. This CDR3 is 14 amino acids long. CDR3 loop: CASSLGGVATEAFF. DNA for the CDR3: TGTGCCAGCAGCTTAGGAGGTGTGGCAACTGAAGCTTTCTTT.

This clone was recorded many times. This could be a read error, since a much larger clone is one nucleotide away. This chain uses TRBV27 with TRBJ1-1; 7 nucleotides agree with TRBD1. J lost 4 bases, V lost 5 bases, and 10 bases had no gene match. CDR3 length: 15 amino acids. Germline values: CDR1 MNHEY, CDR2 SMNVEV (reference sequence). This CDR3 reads CASSIRQGRITEAFF. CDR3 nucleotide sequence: TGTGCCAGCAGTATCCGACAGGGAAGAATCACTGAAGCTTTCTTT.

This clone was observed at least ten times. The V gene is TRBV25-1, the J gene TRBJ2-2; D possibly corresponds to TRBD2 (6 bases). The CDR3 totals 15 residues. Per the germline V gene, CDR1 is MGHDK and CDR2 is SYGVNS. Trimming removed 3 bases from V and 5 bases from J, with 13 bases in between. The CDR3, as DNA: TGTGCCAGCAGTGATAGCGGAACTTCAACCGGGGAGCTGTTTTTT. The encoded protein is CASSDSGTSTGELFF.

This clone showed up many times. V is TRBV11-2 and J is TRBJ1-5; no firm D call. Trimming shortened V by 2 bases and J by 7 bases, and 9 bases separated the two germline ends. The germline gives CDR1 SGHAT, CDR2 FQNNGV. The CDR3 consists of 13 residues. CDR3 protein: CASSLRGGQPQHF. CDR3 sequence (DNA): TGTGCCAGCAGCTTAAGAGGAGGGCAGCCCCAGCATTTT.

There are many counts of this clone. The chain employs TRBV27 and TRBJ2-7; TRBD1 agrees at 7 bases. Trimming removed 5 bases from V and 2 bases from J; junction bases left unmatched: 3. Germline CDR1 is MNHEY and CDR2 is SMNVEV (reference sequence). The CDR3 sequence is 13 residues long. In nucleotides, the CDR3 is TGTGCCAGCAGTGACAGGGCTACCTACGAGCAGTACTTC. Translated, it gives CASSDRATYEQYF.

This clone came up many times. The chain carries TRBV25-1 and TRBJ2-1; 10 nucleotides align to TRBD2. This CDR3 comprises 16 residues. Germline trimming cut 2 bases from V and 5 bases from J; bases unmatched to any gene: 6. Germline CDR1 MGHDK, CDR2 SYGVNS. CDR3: CASSEPSGRGHNEQFF. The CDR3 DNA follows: TGTGCCAGCAGTGAACCTAGCGGGAGAGGGCACAATGAGCAGTTCTTC. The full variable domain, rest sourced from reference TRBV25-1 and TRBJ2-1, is EADIYQTPRYLVIGTGKKITLECSQTMGHDKMYWYQQDPGMELHLIHYSYGVNSTEKGDLSSESTVSRIRTEHFPLTLESARPSHTSQYLCASSEPSGRGHNEQFFGPGTRLTVL.

CDR3 sequence reads: CSARDFRRASSYEQYF. DNA for the CDR3: TGCAGTGCTAGAGATTTTAGGCGGGCGAGCTCCTACGAGCAGTACTTC. The J gene is TRBJ2-7, the V gene TRBV20-1, with D perhaps matching TRBD2 (5 bases). With 0 bases removed from V and 0 bases from J, the gap between germline ends came to 15 bases. The germline V gene has CDR1 DFQATT and CDR2 SNEGSKA (reference sequence). The CDR3 extends over 16 amino acids.